Shown below are 17 T cell receptor beta chains from a single sample sequenced in a study of T cells after yellow fever vaccination. TCRdb independently ran MiXCR on the 5' RACE reads; one entry per CDR3 protein. The sample lists about 240,000 distinct CDR3 sequences, less than 9% occurring once. This sample comprised CD4+ T cells sorted from PBMCs, obtained 15 days after the yellow fever booster vaccination. The receptors shown here come from a man aged 25-40 years who received the YFV17D yellow fever vaccine.

This clonotype was seen a handful of times. V and J are TRBV10-3 and TRBJ2-7, with D perhaps matching TRBD2 (6 bases). Germline V gene data show CDR1 as ENHRY and CDR2 as SYGVKD. V lost 7 bases to trimming and J lost 5 bases, with 12 bases between them. The length of the CDR3 is 12 residues. The CDR3 loop is CAINSGGDEQYF. Here the CDR3 DNA reads TGTGCCATCAATAGCGGAGGTGACGAGCAGTACTTC.

The CDR3 sequence: CSARRKYEQYF. The DNA for the CDR3 is TGCAGTGCTAGACGAAAATACGAGCAGTACTTC. This sequence joins TRBV20-1 and TRBJ2-7; D uncertain. The CDR3 runs 11 residues. Germline CDR1 DFQATT, CDR2 SNEGSKA (reference sequence). Trimming cost V 2 bases and J 4 bases, with 6 bases left between them.

This clonotype occurred many times. The CDR3 nucleotides are TGCGCCAGCAGCCAAGGGGGACTAGCCGAAGAGACCCAGTACTTC. Encoded protein: CASSQGGLAEETQYF. The chain couples TRBV4-3 to TRBJ2-5, with 9 bases that match TRBD2. The CDR3 has 15 residues. The V gene end was trimmed by 1 base and the J gene end by 3 bases; junction bases not matched to a gene: 3. Per the germline V gene, CDR1 is LGHNA and CDR2 is YSLEER.

This clonotype was observed a few times. The chain has TRBV7-2 and TRBJ2-3, with D perhaps TRBD1 (6 bases). The CDR3 spans 17 residues. The germline V gene encodes CDR1 SGHTA and CDR2 FQGNSA. V dropped 5 bases and J dropped 5 bases, with 23 bases sitting between them. For the CDR3, the DNA is TGTGCCAGCAGCCCGACCGTCTCCAGGGGAATTGGAGATACGCAGTATTTT. Protein product: CASSPTVSRGIGDTQYF.

This clonotype was seen only a few times. The chain has TRBV12-3 or TRBV12-4 and TRBJ2-7, with 7 bases aligning to TRBD2. CDR3 length: 15 amino acids. V was pared by 3 bases and J by 0 bases, with 5 bases of the junction left unmatched. CDR3 sequence reads: CASSFGRESSYEQYF. The CDR3, as DNA: TGTGCCAGCAGTTTTGGGCGGGAGAGCTCCTACGAGCAGTACTTC.

There are a few counts of this clonotype. The chain links TRBV9 to TRBJ2-1, with no clear D. Germline V CDR1 and CDR2: SGDLS, YYNGEE. The CDR3 totals 15 residues. V was shortened by 0 bases and J by 6 bases, with 13 bases between the two germline ends. CDR3 in DNA: TGTGCCAGCAGCGTAGCTCAGGTATCGGGCAATGAGCAGTTCTTC. Protein sequence: CASSVAQVSGNEQFF.

The chain couples TRBV2 to TRBJ2-3, with D uncertain. Looked up from germline, CDR1 is SNHLY and CDR2 is FYNNEI. V lost 6 bases to trimming and J lost 2 bases, with 6 bases between them. The CDR3 sequence is 12 residues long. The CDR3: CASRLATDTQYF. CDR3 sequence (DNA): TGTGCCAGCAGGTTGGCCACAGATACGCAGTATTTT.

The DNA for the CDR3 is TGTGCCAGCAGCCCGCATTCTGGAACTGAAGCTTTCTTT. This codes for CASSPHSGTEAFF. The rearrangement links TRBV5-4 to TRBJ1-1; D not certain. Germline CDR1 and CDR2: SGHNT and YYREEE (reference sequence). The V and J ends lost 4 bases and 5 bases respectively, with 12 bases between them. This CDR3 spans 13 amino acids.

In its sample, this clonotype was seen many times. The chain employs TRBV7-9 and TRBJ2-1; 10 bases agree with TRBD2. The CDR3 is 14 amino acids. The germline V gene has CDR1 SEHNR and CDR2 FQNEAQ (reference sequence). With V trimmed by 3 bases and J by 8 bases, 4 bases remained unmatched. DNA of the CDR3: TGTGCCAGCAGCTTGGGGACTAGCGCCTATGAGCAGTTCTTC. Amino acids: CASSLGTSAYEQFF.

The sample holds a few counts of this clonotype. The gene calls are TRBV5-4 and TRBJ2-3; either TRBD1 or TRBD2 may supply D (5 bases each). Deletions cut 1 base from V and 2 bases from J, with 17 bases between. There are 17 residues in the CDR3. Germline CDR1 reads SGHNT; CDR2 reads YYREEE (reference sequence). This CDR3 reads CASSLTLGTRITDTQYF. CDR3 nucleotides: TGTGCCAGCAGCTTGACTTTGGGGACCAGGATCACAGATACGCAGTATTTT.

This clonotype was seen a handful of times. This sequence joins TRBV20-1 and TRBJ2-7, with 11 nucleotides matching TRBD2. CDR3 length equals 15 residues. Germline V gene data show CDR1 as DFQATT and CDR2 as SNEGSKA (reference sequence). Unmatched junction bases numbered 6, after V lost 3 bases and J lost 2 bases. The DNA for the CDR3 is TGCAGTGCTAGGGGACTAGCGGAGTTCACCTACGAGCAGTACTTC. It codes for CSARGLAEFTYEQYF.

The chain employs TRBV4-1 and TRBJ2-1, with 9 nucleotides matching TRBD1. CDR1 and CDR2 (germline): MGHRA, YSYEKL. After removal of 4 bases from V and 3 bases from J, the junction contained 7 bases not matched to a gene. The CDR3 covers 16 residues. CDR3 residues: CASSLEGTGIYNEQFF. CDR3 coding DNA: TGCGCCAGCAGCCTGGAGGGGACAGGGATCTACAATGAGCAGTTCTTC.

This clonotype was observed a few times. The chain combines TRBV10-3 with TRBJ2-5; the D call may be TRBD1 or TRBD2 (5 bases each). The CDR3 covers 12 residues. In germline, CDR1 is ENHRY, CDR2 SYGVKD. Trimming left V 7 bases short and J 3 bases short, with 9 bases between. CDR3 in DNA: TGTGCCATCAAAGGGACGGAAGAGACCCAGTACTTC. It encodes CAIKGTEETQYF.

V is TRBV4-2 and J is TRBJ2-5; the D gene could be TRBD1 or TRBD2 (5 bases each). Trimming took off 3 bases at V and 4 bases at J, with 15 bases between the two ends. Germline V gene sequence: CDR1 LGHNA, CDR2 YNFKEQ. The CDR3 length is 15 residues. The CDR3, as DNA: TGTGCCAGCAGCCAGTCGGGTGGGGCGGGAGAGACCCAGTACTTC. Translated, it gives CASSQSGGAGETQYF.

This clonotype was seen many times. The chain carries TRBV5-1 and TRBJ2-3; tentatively, D is TRBD1 or TRBD2 (5 bases each). From germline, CDR1 is SGHRS and CDR2 YFSETQ. The CDR3 spans 14 residues. V gave up 0 bases and J gave up 1 base, with 6 bases separating them. This chain's CDR3 is CASSLGGGTDTQYF. The CDR3, as DNA: TGCGCCAGCAGCTTGGGAGGGGGCACAGATACGCAGTATTTT. Complete variable domain (other parts from reference TRBV5-1 and TRBJ2-3): KAGVTQTPRYLIKTRGQQVTLSCSPISGHRSVSWYQQTPGQGLQFLFEYFSETQRNKGNFPGRFSGRQFSNSRSEMNVSTLELGDSALYLCASSLGGGTDTQYFGPGTRLTVL.

This clonotype was recorded at least ten times. The rearrangement links TRBV7-2 to TRBJ2-3, with D unclear. The CDR3 loop spans 12 amino acids. Germline V gives CDR1 SGHTA, CDR2 FQGNSA. V gave up 7 bases and J gave up 6 bases, with 11 bases separating them. CDR3 sequence reads: CASTHSGDTQYF. Here the CDR3 DNA reads TGTGCCAGCACCCACAGTGGGGATACGCAGTATTTT.

This clonotype has just a few counts. This sequence joins TRBV3-1 and TRBJ2-1; possibly TRBD2 for D (6 bases). The CDR3 runs to 17 residues. Germline V gives CDR1 LGHDT, CDR2 YNNKEL (reference sequence). V lost 1 base and J 3 bases, leaving 16 bases between the germline ends. The CDR3 region is CASSQVLAGWGYNEQFF. Here the CDR3 DNA reads TGTGCCAGCAGCCAAGTTTTGGCGGGATGGGGCTACAATGAGCAGTTCTTC.